This section outlines one T cell receptor beta chain sequence together with its context. Separation from the roughly 670-subject first cohort characterized the roughly 130-subject validation cohort, to which the donors belonged. From germline, CDR1 is MDHEN and CDR2 SYDVKM. V gave up 3 bases and J gave up 1 base; unmatched junction bases: 6. This CDR3 is built from 15 residues. This specimen belongs to a study of cytomegalovirus exposure and HLA in healthy donors. Assay used: immunoSEQ multiplex PCR; TCRdb lists only in-frame clones, some missing. Among over 250,000 clones, around 87% were seen once, and the ten largest hold approximately 1.1%.

This TCR was recovered from a woman in her 30s in good health and CMV-seropositive. The genes are TRBV28 and TRBJ2-7; 7 bases map to TRBD2. What was sequenced was PBMCs. As DNA, the CDR3 is TGTGCCAGCAGTTTCCGGTCGGGGGGTTCCTACGAGCAGTACTTC. Its translation is CASSFRSGGSYEQYF.